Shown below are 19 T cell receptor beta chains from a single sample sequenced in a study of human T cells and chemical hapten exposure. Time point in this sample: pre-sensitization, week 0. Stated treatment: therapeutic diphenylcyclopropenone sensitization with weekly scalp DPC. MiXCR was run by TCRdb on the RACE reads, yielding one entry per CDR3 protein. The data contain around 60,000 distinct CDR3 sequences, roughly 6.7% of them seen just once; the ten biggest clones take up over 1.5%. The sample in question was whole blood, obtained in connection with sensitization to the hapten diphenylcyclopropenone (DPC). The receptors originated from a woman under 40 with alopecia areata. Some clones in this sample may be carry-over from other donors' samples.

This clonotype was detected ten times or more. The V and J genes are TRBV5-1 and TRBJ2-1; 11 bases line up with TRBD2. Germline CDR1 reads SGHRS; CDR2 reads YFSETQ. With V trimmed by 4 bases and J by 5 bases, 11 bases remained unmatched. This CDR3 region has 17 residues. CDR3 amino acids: CASSLTLSGGAHNEQFF. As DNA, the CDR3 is TGCGCCAGCAGCCTGACCCTTAGCGGGGGGGCCCACAATGAGCAGTTCTTC.

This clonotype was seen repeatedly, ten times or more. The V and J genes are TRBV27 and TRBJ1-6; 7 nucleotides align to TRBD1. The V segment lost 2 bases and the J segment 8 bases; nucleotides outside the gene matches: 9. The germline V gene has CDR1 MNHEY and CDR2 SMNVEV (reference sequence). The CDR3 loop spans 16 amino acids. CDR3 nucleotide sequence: TGTGCCAGCAGTTTAAATTTCCGACAGGGTTATTCACCCCTCCACTTT. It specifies CASSLNFRQGYSPLHF.

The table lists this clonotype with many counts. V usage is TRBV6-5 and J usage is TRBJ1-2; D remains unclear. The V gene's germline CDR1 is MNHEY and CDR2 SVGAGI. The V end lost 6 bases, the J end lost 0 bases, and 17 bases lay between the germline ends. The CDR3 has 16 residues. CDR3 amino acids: CASRGGETSANYGYTF. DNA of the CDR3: TGTGCCAGCAGAGGCGGGGAGACGTCTGCTAACTATGGCTACACCTTC.

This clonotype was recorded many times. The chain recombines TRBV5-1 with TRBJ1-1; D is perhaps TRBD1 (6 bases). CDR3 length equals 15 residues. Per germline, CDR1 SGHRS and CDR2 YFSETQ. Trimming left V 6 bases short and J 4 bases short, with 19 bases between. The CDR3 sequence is CASNWDAGEVTEAFF. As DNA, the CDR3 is TGCGCCAGCAACTGGGACGCAGGGGAGGTCACTGAAGCTTTCTTT.

CDR3 coding DNA: TGCAGCGTGAGGACTGGGAATGAAAAACTGTTTTTT. Protein: CSVRTGNEKLFF. This chain uses TRBV29-1 with TRBJ1-4; D not resolved. Germline V gene data show CDR1 as SQVTM and CDR2 as ANQGSEA. The CDR3 is made up of 12 amino acids. V lost 6 bases, J lost 5 bases, and 10 bases lay in between.

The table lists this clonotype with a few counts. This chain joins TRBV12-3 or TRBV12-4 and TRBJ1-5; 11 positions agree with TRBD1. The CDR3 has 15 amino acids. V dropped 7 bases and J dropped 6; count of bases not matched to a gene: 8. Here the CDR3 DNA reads TGTGCCAGCACCCCTGGACAGGGGGCGTCTCAGCCCCAGCATTTT. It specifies CASTPGQGASQPQHF.

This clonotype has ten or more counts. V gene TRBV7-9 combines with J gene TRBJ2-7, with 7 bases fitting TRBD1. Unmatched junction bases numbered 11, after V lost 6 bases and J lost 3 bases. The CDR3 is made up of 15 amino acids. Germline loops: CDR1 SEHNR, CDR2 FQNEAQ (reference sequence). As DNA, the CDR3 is TGTGCCAGCAGGTCTACCGGGACAGTGGACTACGAGCAGTACTTC. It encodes CASRSTGTVDYEQYF. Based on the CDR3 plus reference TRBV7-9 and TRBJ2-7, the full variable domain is DTGVSQNPRHKITKRGQNVTFRCDPISEHNRLYWYRQTLGQGPEFLTYFQNEAQLEKSRLLSDRFSAERPKGSFSTLEIQRTEQGDSAMYLCASRSTGTVDYEQYFGPGTRLTVT.

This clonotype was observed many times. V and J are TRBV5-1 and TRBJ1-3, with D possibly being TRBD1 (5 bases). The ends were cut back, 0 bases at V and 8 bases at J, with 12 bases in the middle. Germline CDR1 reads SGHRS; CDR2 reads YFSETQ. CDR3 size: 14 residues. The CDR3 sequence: CASSLAGTEDTIYF. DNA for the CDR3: TGCGCCAGCAGCTTGGCCGGGACGGAGGACACCATATATTTT.

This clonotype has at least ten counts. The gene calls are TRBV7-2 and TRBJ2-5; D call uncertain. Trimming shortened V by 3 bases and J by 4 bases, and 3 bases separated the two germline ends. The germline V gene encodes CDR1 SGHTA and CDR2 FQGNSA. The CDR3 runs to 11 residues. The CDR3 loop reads CASSFGETQYF. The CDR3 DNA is TGTGCCAGCAGCTTTGGAGAGACCCAGTACTTC. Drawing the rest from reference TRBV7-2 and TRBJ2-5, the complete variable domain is GAGVSQSPSNKVTEKGKDVELRCDPISGHTALYWYRQSLGQGLEFLIYFQGNSAPDKSGLPSDRFSAERTGGSVSTLTIQRTQQEDSAVYLCASSFGETQYFGPGTRLLVL.

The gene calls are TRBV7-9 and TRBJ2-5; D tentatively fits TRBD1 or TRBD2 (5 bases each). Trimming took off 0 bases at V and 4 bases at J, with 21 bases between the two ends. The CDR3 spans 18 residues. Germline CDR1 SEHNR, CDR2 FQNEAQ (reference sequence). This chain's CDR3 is CASSLAGGGFEWRETQYF. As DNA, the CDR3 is TGTGCCAGCAGCTTAGCTGGTGGGGGATTCGAATGGAGAGAGACCCAGTACTTC.

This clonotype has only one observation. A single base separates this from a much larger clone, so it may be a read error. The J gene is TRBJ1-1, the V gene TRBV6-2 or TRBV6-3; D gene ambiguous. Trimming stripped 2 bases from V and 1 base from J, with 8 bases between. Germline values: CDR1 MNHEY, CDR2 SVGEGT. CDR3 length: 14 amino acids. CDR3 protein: CASSYVVRNTEAFF. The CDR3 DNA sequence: TGTGCCAGCAGTTACGTAGTGAGGAACACTGAAGCTTTCTTT.

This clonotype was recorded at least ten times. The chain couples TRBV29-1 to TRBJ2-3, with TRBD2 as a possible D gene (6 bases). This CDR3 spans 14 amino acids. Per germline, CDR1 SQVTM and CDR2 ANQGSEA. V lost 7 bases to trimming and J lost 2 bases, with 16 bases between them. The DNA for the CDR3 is TGCAGCGGCGAAACTAGCAGGAACACAGATACGCAGTATTTT. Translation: CSGETSRNTDTQYF.

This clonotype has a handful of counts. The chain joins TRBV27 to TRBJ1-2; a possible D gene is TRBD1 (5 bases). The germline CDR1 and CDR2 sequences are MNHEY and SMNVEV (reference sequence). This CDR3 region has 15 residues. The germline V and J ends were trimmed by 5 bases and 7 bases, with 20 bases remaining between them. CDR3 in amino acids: CASSHNRRGPGGYTF. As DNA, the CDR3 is TGTGCCAGCAGTCATAACAGAAGGGGCCCTGGTGGCTACACCTTC.

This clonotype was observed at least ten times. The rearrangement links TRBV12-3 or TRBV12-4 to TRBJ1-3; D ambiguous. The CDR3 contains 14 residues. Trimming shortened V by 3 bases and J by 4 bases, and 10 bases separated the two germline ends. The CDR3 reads CASSFLSAGNTIYF. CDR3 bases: TGTGCCAGCAGTTTCTTATCGGCGGGAAACACCATATATTTT.

The CDR3 sequence: CASSSQASDGYTF. Written as DNA, the CDR3 is TGTGCCAGCTCATCACAGGCGTCGGATGGCTACACCTTC. The genes are TRBV18 and TRBJ1-2; possible D gene TRBD1, 5 bases. This CDR3 region has 13 residues. V was cut by 5 bases and J by 6 bases, with 13 bases left in between. Germline loops: CDR1 KGHSH, CDR2 LQKENI. The full variable domain, completed using reference TRBV18 and TRBJ1-2, is NAGVMQNPRHLVRRRGQEARLRCSPMKGHSHVYWYRQLPEEGLKFMVYLQKENIIDESGMPKERFSAEFPKEGPSILRIQQVVRGDSAAYFCASSSQASDGYTFGSGTRLTVV.

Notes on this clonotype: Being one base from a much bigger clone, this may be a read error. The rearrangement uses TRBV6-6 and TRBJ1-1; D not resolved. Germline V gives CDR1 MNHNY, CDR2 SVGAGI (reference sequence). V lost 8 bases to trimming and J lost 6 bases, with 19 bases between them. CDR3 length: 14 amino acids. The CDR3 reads CASHDRTTISEAFF. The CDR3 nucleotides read TGTGCCAGCCACGACCGAACTACGATATCTGAAGCTTTCTTT.

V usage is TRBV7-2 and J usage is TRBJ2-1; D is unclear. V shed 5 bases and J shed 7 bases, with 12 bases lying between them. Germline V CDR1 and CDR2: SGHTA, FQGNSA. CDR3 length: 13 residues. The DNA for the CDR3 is TGTGCCAGCAGCCCCCAGTCCGGGAATGAGCAGTTCTTC. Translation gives CASSPQSGNEQFF.

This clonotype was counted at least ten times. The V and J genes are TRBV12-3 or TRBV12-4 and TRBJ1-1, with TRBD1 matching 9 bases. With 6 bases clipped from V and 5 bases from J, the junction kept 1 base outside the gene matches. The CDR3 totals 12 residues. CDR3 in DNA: TGTGCCAGCAGGGGGACAGGGACTGAAGCTTTCTTT. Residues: CASRGTGTEAFF.

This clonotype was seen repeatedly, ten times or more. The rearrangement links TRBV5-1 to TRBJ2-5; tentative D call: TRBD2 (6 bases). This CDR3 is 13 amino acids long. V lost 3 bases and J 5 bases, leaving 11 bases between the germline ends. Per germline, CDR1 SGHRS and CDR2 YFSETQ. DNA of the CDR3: TGCGCCAGCAGCTCGGGACTTGGGGAGACCCAGTACTTC. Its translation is CASSSGLGETQYF.